Each of the 21 T cell receptor beta chains below was sequenced from the same sample in a study of OX40 agonist ivuxolimab in advanced cancers. Assay: immunoSEQ multiplex PCR; the TCRdb copy retains only in-frame clones and omits some. The sample lists 45,000 to 50,000 clones, about nine tenths occurring once. Here the sequenced sample was CD4+ or CD8+ T cells sorted from blood, taken in a trial of the OX40 agonist ivuxolimab. The receptors were sampled from an adult with an advanced solid tumor such as melanoma, head and neck, liver or kidney cancer.

The V gene is TRBV6-6, the J gene TRBJ1-2; D remains ambiguous. CDR3 length: 13 amino acids. Per germline, CDR1 MNHNY and CDR2 SVGAGI (reference sequence). Trimming stripped 2 bases from V and 7 bases from J, with 11 bases between. The CDR3 region has the DNA TGTGCCAGCAGTTACAATGACTGGGGTGGCTACACCTTC. This codes for CASSYNDWGGYTF.

The chain joins TRBV27 to TRBJ1-2, with a tentative D call TRBD1 (6 bases). The CDR3 extends over 14 amino acids. V was cut by 6 bases and J by 5 bases, with 16 bases left in between. CDR1 MNHEY and CDR2 SMNVEV come from the germline V gene (reference sequence). In DNA, the CDR3 is TGTGCCAGCAGACCGACAGGCCCTATATATGGCTACACCTTC. This codes for CASRPTGPIYGYTF.

J is TRBJ2-7 and V is TRBV19; D is unresolved. The CDR3 is 13 residues long. Germline values: CDR1 LNHDA, CDR2 SQIVND (reference sequence). Trimming pared 3 bases from V and 4 bases from J, leaving 10 bases between. The DNA of the CDR3 is TGTGCCAGTAGTATTTATCAAGGGTACGAGCAGTACTTC. Residues: CASSIYQGYEQYF.

Comment on this clone: An end of the junction differs from the germline gene, which may be a read error. The chain links TRBV29-1 to TRBJ2-1, with D possibly matching TRBD1 (5 bases). The length of the CDR3 is 11 residues. Germline V gene data show CDR1 as SQVTM and CDR2 as ANQGSEA. CDR3 in amino acids: CSGEGDNEQFF. The CDR3 DNA reads as TGCAGCGGTGAAGGGGACAATGAGCAGTTCTTC.

This chain uses TRBV7-2 with TRBJ1-2; D possibly corresponds to TRBD1 (6 bases). Germline CDR1 reads SGHTA; CDR2 reads FQGNSA. The V end was cut by 3 bases, the J end by 3 bases, with 11 bases between. The CDR3 has 14 residues. In DNA, the CDR3 is TGTGCCAGCAGCTTGAGACAGGTCGACTATGGCTACACCTTC. This translates into CASSLRQVDYGYTF.

The rearrangement joins TRBV30 to TRBJ1-4; D uncertain. Germline CDR1 reads GTSNPN; CDR2 reads SVGIG (reference sequence). V dropped 5 bases and J dropped 2 bases, with 9 bases sitting between them. There are 13 residues in the CDR3. This CDR3 is CAWAWSTNEKLFF. As DNA, the CDR3 is TGTGCCTGGGCGTGGAGCACTAATGAAAAACTGTTTTTT.

CDR3 loop: CASSQGRGNSPLHF. The CDR3 bases are TGCGCCAGCAGCCAGGGCAGGGGAAATTCACCCCTCCACTTT. The chain links TRBV4-1 to TRBJ1-6; a possible D gene is TRBD1 (6 bases). The CDR3 contains 14 residues. Germline CDR1 is MGHRA and CDR2 is YSYEKL. The V end lost 3 bases, the J end lost 7 bases, and 10 bases lay between the germline ends.

This clone appeared once. This rearrangement joins TRBV7-8 to TRBJ2-1; 10 bases align to TRBD2. V dropped 1 base and J dropped 7; count of bases not matched to a gene: 4. Germline lookup yields CDR1 SGHVS and CDR2 FQNEAQ. This CDR3 region has 15 residues. CDR3 DNA sequence: TGTGCCAGCAGCTTAGGGGCTAGCGGGGGAAATGAGCAGTTCTTC. Its protein product is CASSLGASGGNEQFF.

The V call is TRBV30, the J call TRBJ2-3; either TRBD1 or TRBD2 may fit D (6 bases each). This CDR3 comprises 15 residues. V was cut by 0 bases and J by 1 base, with 11 bases left in between. The germline V gene has CDR1 GTSNPN and CDR2 SVGIG (reference sequence). CDR3 in DNA: TGTGCCTGGAGTGTCGGGGGCGGTCGCACAGATACGCAGTATTTT. Its translation is CAWSVGGGRTDTQYF.

The chain joins TRBV19 to TRBJ2-2; D might be TRBD2 (5 bases). The CDR3 totals 14 residues. Germline CDR1 is LNHDA and CDR2 is SQIVND (reference sequence). V dropped 4 bases and J dropped 5 bases, with 11 bases sitting between them. CDR3 region: CASSRVGETGELFF. The CDR3 DNA sequence: TGTGCCAGTAGTAGAGTCGGGGAGACCGGGGAGCTGTTTTTT. Based on the CDR3 plus reference TRBV19 and TRBJ2-2, the full variable domain is DGGITQSPKYLFRKEGQNVTLSCEQNLNHDAMYWYRQDPGQGLRLIYYSQIVNDFQKGDIAEGYSVSREKKESFPLTVTSAQKNPTAFYLCASSRVGETGELFFGEGSRLTVL.

The genes are TRBV6-5 and TRBJ1-6; D is perhaps TRBD1 (5 bases). Trimming shortened V by 1 base and J by 10 bases, and 11 bases separated the two germline ends. CDR1 and CDR2 from the germline V gene are MNHEY and SVGAGI. The CDR3 is 14 amino acids. In DNA form, the CDR3 reads TGTGCCAGCAGTTACTGGGGGTCTCGGTCACCCCTCCACTTT. Amino acid sequence: CASSYWGSRSPLHF.

The chain carries TRBV2 and TRBJ2-1, with a weak D call TRBD2 (6 bases). The CDR3 is made up of 13 amino acids. Trimming cost V 8 bases and J 7 bases, with 15 bases left between them. The germline V gene has CDR1 SNHLY and CDR2 FYNNEI. For the CDR3, the DNA is TGTGCCAGCGGGGGGACTTTGGGGAATGAGCAGTTCTTC. Its translation: CASGGTLGNEQFF.

The chain joins TRBV9 to TRBJ2-2; 13 bases are shared with TRBD2. Germline V gene data show CDR1 as SGDLS and CDR2 as YYNGEE. V dropped 1 base and J dropped 0; count of bases not matched to a gene: 3. CDR3 size: 18 residues. The CDR3 sequence: CASSVTGTSGANTGELFF. The CDR3, as DNA: TGTGCCAGCAGCGTAACGGGGACTAGCGGGGCGAACACCGGGGAGCTGTTTTTT.

This rearrangement joins TRBV9 to TRBJ2-1, with D perhaps TRBD2 (6 bases). V gave up 6 bases and J gave up 6 bases, with 19 bases separating them. The germline CDR1 and CDR2 sequences are SGDLS and YYNGEE. The CDR3 contains 15 residues. As DNA, the CDR3 is TGTGCCAGCACCACCGACGGGGGTAGTACCAATGAGCAGTTCTTC. It specifies CASTTDGGSTNEQFF.

The V and J genes are TRBV28 and TRBJ2-2, with a tentative D call TRBD1 (6 bases). This CDR3 has 14 residues. With 5 bases removed from V and 6 bases from J, the gap between germline ends came to 13 bases. The V gene's germline CDR1 is MDHEN and CDR2 SYDVKM. The CDR3 loop reads CASSPGDPAGELFF. For the CDR3, the DNA is TGTGCCAGCAGTCCAGGGGACCCCGCCGGGGAGCTGTTTTTT. The whole variable domain, remainder taken from reference TRBV28 and TRBJ2-2, is DVKVTQSSRYLVKRTGEKVFLECVQDMDHENMFWYRQDPGLGLRLIYFSYDVKMKEKGDIPEGYSVSREKKERFSLILESASTNQTSMYLCASSPGDPAGELFFGEGSRLTVL.

The chain has TRBV7-9 and TRBJ1-4, with D unclear. CDR1 and CDR2 from the germline V gene are SEHNR and FQNEAQ (reference sequence). Trimming took 4 bases from V and 2 from J, leaving 8 bases between them. The length of the CDR3 is 14 residues. The CDR3 is CASSSRNTNEKLFF. CDR3 nucleotide sequence: TGTGCCAGCAGCTCCCGGAACACTAATGAAAAACTGTTTTTT.

This chain connects TRBV2 to TRBJ2-5; TRBD2 is a possible D gene (5 bases). Germline V gene sequence: CDR1 SNHLY, CDR2 FYNNEI. Trimming took off 1 base at V and 5 bases at J, with 23 bases between the two ends. The CDR3 totals 18 residues. CDR3 loop: CASSEVSGWEPPGETQYF. The CDR3, as DNA: TGTGCCAGCAGTGAAGTTAGTGGCTGGGAGCCACCGGGGGAGACCCAGTACTTC.

The genes are TRBV27 and TRBJ2-2; D is tentatively TRBD1 or TRBD2 (5 bases each). The CDR3 covers 16 residues. V was pared by 5 bases and J by 5 bases, with 18 bases between. Looked up from germline, CDR1 is MNHEY and CDR2 is SMNVEV (reference sequence). In DNA, the CDR3 is TGTGCCAGCAGTCCACTCAGAGACTGGGGGACCGGGGAGCTGTTTTTT. Translated, it gives CASSPLRDWGTGELFF.

The J gene is TRBJ2-7, the V gene TRBV15, with TRBD2 matching 9 bases. V lost 5 bases and J lost 2; bases outside the gene matches: 7. The length of the CDR3 is 15 residues. Germline V gene lookup returns CDR1 LNHNV and CDR2 YYDKDF (reference sequence). The CDR3 DNA is TGTGCCACCAGCGTGAAGACTAGCGGTCCCTACGAGCAGTACGTC. Translated, it gives CATSVKTSGPYEQYV.

The chain links TRBV6-1 to TRBJ1-5; the D gene is possibly TRBD1 (6 bases). The germline V and J ends were trimmed by 1 base and 2 bases, with 9 bases remaining between them. Germline CDR1 and CDR2: MNHNS and SASEGT. This CDR3 region has 15 residues. The DNA for the CDR3 is TGTGCCAGCAGTGAAGGGGGGCAGGGCAATCAGCCCCAGCATTTT. Its translation is CASSEGGQGNQPQHF.

CDR3 DNA sequence: TGCGCCAGCAGCCCTAGGACGGACTATAATTCACCCCTCCACTTT. This sequence encodes CASSPRTDYNSPLHF. The rearrangement uses TRBV4-1 and TRBJ1-6; no definite D call. This CDR3 contains 15 residues. Germline V gene lookup returns CDR1 MGHRA and CDR2 YSYEKL. Trimming shortened V by 4 bases and J by 3 bases, and 10 bases separated the two germline ends.